The entry that follows covers one T cell receptor beta chain sequence. Its cognate antigen is unknown. Both 60 Vbeta primers and 13 Jbeta primers went into the PCR. TCRdb keeps only in-frame clones here, not all; method: immunoSEQ multiplex PCR. The sample carries 200,000 or so clones, roughly four fifths recorded once. These data come from a study of cytomegalovirus exposure and HLA in healthy donors. Study-wide findings and caveats: One variant, a missense change in DCLRE1C, was linked in a later analysis to TCR beta V- and J-gene trimming.

V was shortened by 4 bases and J by 2 bases, with 12 bases between the two germline ends. There are 14 residues in the CDR3. Germline CDR1 reads SGDLS; CDR2 reads YYNGEE. The V call is TRBV9, the J call TRBJ2-5; the D gene is possibly TRBD1 (6 bases). The sample comprised PBMCs. This sequence originates from a girl aged 2 to 10 in good health and CMV-seronegative. For the CDR3, the DNA is TGTGCCAGCAGCCCCACCCAGGGGCAAGAGACCCAGTACTTC. The encoded protein is CASSPTQGQETQYF.